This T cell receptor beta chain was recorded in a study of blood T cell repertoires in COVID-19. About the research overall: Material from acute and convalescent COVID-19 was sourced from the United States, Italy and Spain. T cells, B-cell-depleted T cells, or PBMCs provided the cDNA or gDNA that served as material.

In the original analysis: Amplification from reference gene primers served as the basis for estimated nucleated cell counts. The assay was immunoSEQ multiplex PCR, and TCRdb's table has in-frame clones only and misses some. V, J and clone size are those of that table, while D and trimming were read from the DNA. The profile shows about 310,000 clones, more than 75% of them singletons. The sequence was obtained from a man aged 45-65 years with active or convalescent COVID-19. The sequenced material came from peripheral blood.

CDR3 bases: TGTGCCAGCAGTTTATACCCGGTGGTGGATGGCTACACCTTC. Translating it yields CASSLYPVVDGYTF. The V gene is TRBV28, the J gene TRBJ1-2; D not certain. V was clipped by 1 base and J by 6 bases, with 12 bases between them. CDR1 MDHEN and CDR2 SYDVKM come from the germline V gene. The CDR3 length is 14 residues.